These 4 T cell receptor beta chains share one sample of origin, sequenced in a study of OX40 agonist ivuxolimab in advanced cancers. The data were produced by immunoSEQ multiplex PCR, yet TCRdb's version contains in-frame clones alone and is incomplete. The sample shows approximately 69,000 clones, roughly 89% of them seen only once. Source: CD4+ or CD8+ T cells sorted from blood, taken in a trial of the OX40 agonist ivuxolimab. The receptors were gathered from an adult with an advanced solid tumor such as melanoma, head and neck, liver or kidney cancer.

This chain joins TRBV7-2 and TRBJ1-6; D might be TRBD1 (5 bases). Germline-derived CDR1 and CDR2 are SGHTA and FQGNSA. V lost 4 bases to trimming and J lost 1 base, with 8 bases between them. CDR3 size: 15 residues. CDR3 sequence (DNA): TGTGCCAGCAGCTCCCAGGGTTCCTATAATTCACCCCTCCACTTT. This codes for CASSSQGSYNSPLHF.

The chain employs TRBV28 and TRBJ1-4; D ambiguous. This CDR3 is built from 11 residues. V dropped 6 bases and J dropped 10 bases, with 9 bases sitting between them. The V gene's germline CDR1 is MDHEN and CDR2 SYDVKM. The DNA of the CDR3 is TGTGCCAGCAGGACGGTATCAAAACTGTTTTTT. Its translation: CASRTVSKLFF.

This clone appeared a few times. CDR3 coding DNA: TGTGCCAGCAGTCCCAGGAGCCAAGAGACCCAGTACTTC. It yields the protein CASSPRSQETQYF. This chain links TRBV6-5 with TRBJ2-5, with unresolved D. Deletions cut 5 bases from V and 1 base from J, with 8 bases between. The CDR3 covers 13 residues. Germline lookup yields CDR1 MNHEY and CDR2 SVGAGI.

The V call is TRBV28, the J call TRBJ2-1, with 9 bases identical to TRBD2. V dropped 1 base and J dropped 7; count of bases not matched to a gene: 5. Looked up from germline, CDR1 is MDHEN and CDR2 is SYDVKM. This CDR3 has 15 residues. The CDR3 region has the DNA TGTGCCAGCAGTTTATCGGGGACTAGCTTGAATGAGCAGTTCTTC. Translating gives CASSLSGTSLNEQFF.